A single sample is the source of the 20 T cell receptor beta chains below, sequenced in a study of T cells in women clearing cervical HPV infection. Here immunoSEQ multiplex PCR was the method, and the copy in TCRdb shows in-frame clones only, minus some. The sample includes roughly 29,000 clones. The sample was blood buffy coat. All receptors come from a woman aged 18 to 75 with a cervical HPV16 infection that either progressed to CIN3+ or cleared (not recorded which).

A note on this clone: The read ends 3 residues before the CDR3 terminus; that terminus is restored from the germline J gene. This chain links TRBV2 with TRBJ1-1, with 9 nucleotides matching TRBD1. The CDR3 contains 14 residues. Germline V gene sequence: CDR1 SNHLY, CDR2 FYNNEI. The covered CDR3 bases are TGTGCCAGCAGTACGGACAGGGGTGGGCTGGGA. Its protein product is CASSTDRGGLG. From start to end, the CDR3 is CASSTDRGGLGAFF.

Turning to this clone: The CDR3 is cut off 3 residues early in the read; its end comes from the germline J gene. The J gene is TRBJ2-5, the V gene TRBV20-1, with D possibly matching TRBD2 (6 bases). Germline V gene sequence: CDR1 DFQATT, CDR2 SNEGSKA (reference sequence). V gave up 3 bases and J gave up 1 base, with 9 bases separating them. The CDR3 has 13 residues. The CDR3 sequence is CSASSGSQETQYF. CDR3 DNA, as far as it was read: TGCAGTGCTAGTAGCGGCAGCCAAGAGACC.

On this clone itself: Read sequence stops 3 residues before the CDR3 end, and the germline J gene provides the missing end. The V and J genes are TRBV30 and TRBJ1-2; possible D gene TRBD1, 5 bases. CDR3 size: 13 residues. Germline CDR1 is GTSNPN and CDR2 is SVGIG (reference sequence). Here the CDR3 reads CAWSFRTMDGYTF. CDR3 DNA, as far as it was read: TGTGCCTGGAGTTTCAGGACAATGGACGGC.

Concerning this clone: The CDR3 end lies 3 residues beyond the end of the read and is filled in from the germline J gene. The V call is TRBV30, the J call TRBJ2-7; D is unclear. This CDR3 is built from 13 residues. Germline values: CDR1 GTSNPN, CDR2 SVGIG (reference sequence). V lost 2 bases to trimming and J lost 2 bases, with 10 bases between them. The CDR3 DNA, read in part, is TGTGCCTGGAGTACCCAGGTAGCCTACGAG. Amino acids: CAWSTQVAYE. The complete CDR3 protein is CAWSTQVAYEQYF. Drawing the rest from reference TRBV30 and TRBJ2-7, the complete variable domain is SQTIHQWPATLVQPVGSPLSLECTVEGTSNPNLYWYRQAAGRGLQLLFYSVGIGQISSEVPQNLSASRPQDRQFILSSKKLLLSDSGFYLCAWSTQVAYEQYFGPGTRLTVT.

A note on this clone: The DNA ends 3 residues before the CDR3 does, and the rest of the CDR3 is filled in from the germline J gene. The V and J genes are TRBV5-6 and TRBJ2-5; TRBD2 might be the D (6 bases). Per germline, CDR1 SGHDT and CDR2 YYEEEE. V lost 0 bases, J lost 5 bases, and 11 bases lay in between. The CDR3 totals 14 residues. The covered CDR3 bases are TGTGCCAGCAGCTTGGTCGGGGGTCGGGAGACC. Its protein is CASSLVGGRET. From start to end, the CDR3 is CASSLVGGRETQYF.

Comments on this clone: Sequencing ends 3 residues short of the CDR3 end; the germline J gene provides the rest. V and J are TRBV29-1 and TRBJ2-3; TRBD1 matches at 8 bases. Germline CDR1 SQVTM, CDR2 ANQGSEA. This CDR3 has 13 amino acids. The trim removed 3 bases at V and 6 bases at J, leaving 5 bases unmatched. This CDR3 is CSVEDRDHDTQYF. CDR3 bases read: TGCAGCGTTGAGGACAGGGACCACGATACG.

The DNA read from the CDR3 is TGTGCCAGTAATTCGGGACAGAGTAATTCACCC. Encoded protein: CASNSGQSNSP. The complete CDR3 reads CASNSGQSNSPLHF. The chain has TRBV12-3 or TRBV12-4 and TRBJ1-6; 7 bases are a match to TRBD1. The sequenced fragment ends 3 residues before the CDR3 boundary, so the rest is inferred from the germline J gene. This CDR3 is built from 14 residues. The V and J ends lost 9 bases and 6 bases, in that order; junction bases with no gene match: 8.

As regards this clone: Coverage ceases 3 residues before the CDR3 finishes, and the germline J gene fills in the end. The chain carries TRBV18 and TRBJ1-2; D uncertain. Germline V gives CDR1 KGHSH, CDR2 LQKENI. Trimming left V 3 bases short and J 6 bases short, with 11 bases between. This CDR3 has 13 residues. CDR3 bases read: TGTGCCAGCTCACCGGGCAATGAAAATGGC. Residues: CASSPGNENG. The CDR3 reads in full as CASSPGNENGYTF.

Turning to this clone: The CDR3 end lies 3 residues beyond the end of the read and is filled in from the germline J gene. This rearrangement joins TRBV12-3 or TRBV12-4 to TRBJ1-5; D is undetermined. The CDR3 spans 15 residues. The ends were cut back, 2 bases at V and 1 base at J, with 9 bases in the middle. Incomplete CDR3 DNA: TGTGCCAGCAGTTTATCAGATGTAAGCAATCAGCCC. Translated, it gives CASSLSDVSNQP. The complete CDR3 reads CASSLSDVSNQPQHF.

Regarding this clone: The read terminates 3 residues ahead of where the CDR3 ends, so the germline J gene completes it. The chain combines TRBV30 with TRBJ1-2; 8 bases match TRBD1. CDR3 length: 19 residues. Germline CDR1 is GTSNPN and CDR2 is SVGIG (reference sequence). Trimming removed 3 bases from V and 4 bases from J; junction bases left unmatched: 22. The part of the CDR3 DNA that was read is TGTGCCTGGAGCGAAAACATCATTCAGACAGGGGCCGTGGGCTATGGC. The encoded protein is CAWSENIIQTGAVGYG. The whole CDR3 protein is CAWSENIIQTGAVGYGYTF. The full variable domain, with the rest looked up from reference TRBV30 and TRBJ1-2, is SQTIHQWPATLVQPVGSPLSLECTVEGTSNPNLYWYRQAAGRGLQLLFYSVGIGQISSEVPQNLSASRPQDRQFILSSKKLLLSDSGFYLCAWSENIIQTGAVGYGYTFGSGTRLTVV.

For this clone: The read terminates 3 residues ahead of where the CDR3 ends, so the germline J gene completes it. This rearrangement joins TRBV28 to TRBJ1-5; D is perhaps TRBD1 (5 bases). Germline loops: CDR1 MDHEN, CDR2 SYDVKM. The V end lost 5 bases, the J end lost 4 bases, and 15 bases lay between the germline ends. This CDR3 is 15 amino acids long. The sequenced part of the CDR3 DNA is TGTGCCAGCAGTCGATTCAAACAGGTTAATCAGCCC. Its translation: CASSRFKQVNQP. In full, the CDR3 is CASSRFKQVNQPQHF.

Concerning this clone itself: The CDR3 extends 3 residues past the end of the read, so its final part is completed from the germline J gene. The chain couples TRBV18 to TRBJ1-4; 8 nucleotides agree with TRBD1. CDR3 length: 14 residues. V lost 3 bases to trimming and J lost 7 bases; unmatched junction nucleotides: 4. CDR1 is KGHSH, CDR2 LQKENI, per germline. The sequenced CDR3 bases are TGTGCCAGCTCACCCCAGGGGGCTGCTGAAAAA. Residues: CASSPQGAAEK. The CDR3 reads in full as CASSPQGAAEKLFF.

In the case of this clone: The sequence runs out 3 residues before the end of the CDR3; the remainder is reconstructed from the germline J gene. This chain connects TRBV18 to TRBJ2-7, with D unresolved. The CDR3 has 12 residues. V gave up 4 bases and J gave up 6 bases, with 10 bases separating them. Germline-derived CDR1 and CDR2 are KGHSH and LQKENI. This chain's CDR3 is CASSQGPFEQYF. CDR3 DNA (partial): TGTGCCAGCTCACAGGGCCCCTTCGAG.

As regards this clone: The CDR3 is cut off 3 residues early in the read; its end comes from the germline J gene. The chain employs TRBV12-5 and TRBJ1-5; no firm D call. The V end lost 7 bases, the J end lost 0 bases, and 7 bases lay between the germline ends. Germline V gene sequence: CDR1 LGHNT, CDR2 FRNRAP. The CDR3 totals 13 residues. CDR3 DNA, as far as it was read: TGTGCTAGTGCCACTGATAGCAATCAGCCC. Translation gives CASATDSNQP. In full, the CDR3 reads CASATDSNQPQHF.

CDR3 residues: CASSPKQGVFYTEAFF. CDR3 DNA (partial): TGTGCCAGTTCCCCTAAACAGGGAGTATTTTACACTGAA. The chain recombines TRBV19 with TRBJ1-1; D may be TRBD1 (6 bases). The sequence runs out 3 residues before the end of the CDR3; the remainder is reconstructed from the germline J gene. Germline CDR1 and CDR2: LNHDA and SQIVND (reference sequence). CDR3 size: 16 residues. V was shortened by 8 bases and J by 3 bases, with 22 bases between the two germline ends.

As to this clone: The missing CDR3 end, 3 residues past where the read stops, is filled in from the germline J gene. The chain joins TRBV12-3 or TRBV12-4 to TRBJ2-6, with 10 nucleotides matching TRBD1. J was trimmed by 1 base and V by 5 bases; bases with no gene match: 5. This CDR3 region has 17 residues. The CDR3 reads CASSPGQGRSGANVLTF. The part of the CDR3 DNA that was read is TGTGCCAGCAGTCCGGGACAGGGGAGGTCTGGGGCCAACGTC.

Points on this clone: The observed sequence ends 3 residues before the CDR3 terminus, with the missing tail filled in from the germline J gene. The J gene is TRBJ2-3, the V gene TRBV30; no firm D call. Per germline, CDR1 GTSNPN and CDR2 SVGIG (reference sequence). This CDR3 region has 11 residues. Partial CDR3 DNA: TGTGCCTGGAGTCAGTCGAGAGCG. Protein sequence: CAWSQSRA. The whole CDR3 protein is CAWSQSRAQYF.

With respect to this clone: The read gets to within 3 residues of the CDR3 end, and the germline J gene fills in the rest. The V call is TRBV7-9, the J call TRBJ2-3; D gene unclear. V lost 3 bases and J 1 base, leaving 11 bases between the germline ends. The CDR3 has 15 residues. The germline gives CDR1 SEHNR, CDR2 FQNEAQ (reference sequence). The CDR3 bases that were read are TGTGCCAGCAGCTTTTTTATGTCTGGCACAGATACG. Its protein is CASSFFMSGTDT. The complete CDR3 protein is CASSFFMSGTDTQYF.

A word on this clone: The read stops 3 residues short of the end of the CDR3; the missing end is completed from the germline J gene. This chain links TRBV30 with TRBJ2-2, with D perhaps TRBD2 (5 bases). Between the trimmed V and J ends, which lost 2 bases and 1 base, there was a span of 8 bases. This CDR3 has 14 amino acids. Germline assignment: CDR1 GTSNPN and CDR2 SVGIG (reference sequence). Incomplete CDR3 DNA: TGTGCCTGGAGTAACGGACTGAACACCGGGGAG. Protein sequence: CAWSNGLNTGE. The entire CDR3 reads CAWSNGLNTGELFF.

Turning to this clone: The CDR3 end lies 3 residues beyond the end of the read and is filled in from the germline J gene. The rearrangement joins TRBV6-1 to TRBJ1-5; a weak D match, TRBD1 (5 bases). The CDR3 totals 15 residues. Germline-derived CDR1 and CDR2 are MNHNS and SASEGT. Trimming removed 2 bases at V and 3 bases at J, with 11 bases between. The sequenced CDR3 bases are TGTGCCAGCAGTGAATTTGGGGGGAACAATCAGCCC. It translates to CASSEFGGNNQP. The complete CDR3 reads CASSEFGGNNQPQHF.